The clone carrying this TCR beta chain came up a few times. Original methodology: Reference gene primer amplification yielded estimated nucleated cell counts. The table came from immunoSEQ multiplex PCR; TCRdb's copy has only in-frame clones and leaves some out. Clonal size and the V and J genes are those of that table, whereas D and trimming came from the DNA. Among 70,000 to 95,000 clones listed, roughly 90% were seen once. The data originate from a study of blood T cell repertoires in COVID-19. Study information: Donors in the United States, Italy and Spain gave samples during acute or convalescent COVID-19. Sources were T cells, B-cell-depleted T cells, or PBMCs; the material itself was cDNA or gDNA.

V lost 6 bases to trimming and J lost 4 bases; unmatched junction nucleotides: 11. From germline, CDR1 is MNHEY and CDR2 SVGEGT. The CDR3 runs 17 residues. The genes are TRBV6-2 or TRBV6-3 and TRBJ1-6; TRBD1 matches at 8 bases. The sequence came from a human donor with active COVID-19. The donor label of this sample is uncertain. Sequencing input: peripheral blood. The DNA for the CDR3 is TGTGCCAGCAGCCCTACAGGGGGTGACCGGTATAATTCACCCCTCCACTTT. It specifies CASSPTGGDRYNSPLHF.